The 13 T cell receptor beta chains given below trace back to one sample, sequenced in a study of regulatory T cells in long-lasting Graves disease. Time point here: persistent/refractory GD, antithyroid drugs over 5 years with positive TRAb. From PBMCs, RNA was extracted and then used to make the TCR library. Through Arm-PCR of CDR3 regions and iRepertoire HTBI primers, TCR beta libraries were built. MiXCR, run by TCRdb on the multiplex PCR reads, gives a single entry per CDR3 protein. This sample has hundreds of thousands of distinct CDR3 sequences, with around 20% found just once. This sample comprised peripheral blood mononuclear cells (PBMCs), obtained when the disease was refractory, from a patient treated with antithyroid drugs. All receptors come from a female donor with Graves disease.

This rearrangement joins TRBV20-1 to TRBJ2-6, with 7 nucleotides matching TRBD1. Germline CDR1 DFQATT, CDR2 SNEGSKA (reference sequence). The CDR3 has 15 amino acids. V dropped 2 bases and J dropped 1; count of bases not matched to a gene: 2. CDR3 nucleotide sequence: TGCAGTGCTAGACCACAGGGGTCTGGGGCCAACGTCCTGACTTTC. Encoded protein: CSARPQGSGANVLTF.

This clonotype was counted at least ten times. This sequence joins TRBV7-6 and TRBJ2-7; 8 positions agree with TRBD1. The CDR3 runs 15 residues. V gave up 0 bases and J gave up 5 bases; unmatched junction bases: 6. Germline CDR1 is SGHVS and CDR2 is FNYEAQ. The CDR3 sequence: CASSLASGGSDEQYF. The CDR3 DNA follows: TGTGCCAGCAGCTTAGCATCAGGGGGCAGCGACGAGCAGTACTTC. Full variable domain (remainder filled in from reference TRBV7-6 and TRBJ2-7): GAGVSQSPRYKVTKRGQDVALRCDPISGHVSLYWYRQALGQGPEFLTYFNYEAQQDKSGLPNDRFSAERPEGSISTLTIQRTEQRDSAMYRCASSLASGGSDEQYFGPGTRLTVT.

About this clonotype: Given a much more abundant clone one base away, this may be a read error. This rearrangement joins TRBV6-1 to TRBJ2-7; tentative D call: TRBD2 (6 bases). Germline loops: CDR1 MNHNS, CDR2 SASEGT. The CDR3 has 12 amino acids. Trimming took off 8 bases at V and 5 bases at J, with 13 bases between the two ends. The CDR3 DNA reads as TGTGCCAGCGTGACACGGGGGAACGAGCAGTACTTC. Encoded protein: CASVTRGNEQYF.

The chain uses TRBV20-1 and TRBJ2-1; a possible D gene is TRBD2 (5 bases). With 6 bases removed from V and 14 bases from J, the gap between germline ends came to 17 bases. From germline, CDR1 is DFQATT and CDR2 SNEGSKA (reference sequence). The CDR3 has 11 amino acids. CDR3 sequence: CSAPQWMEEFF. In nucleotides, the CDR3 is TGCAGTGCCCCCCAATGGATGGAGGAGTTCTTC.

This clonotype was recorded at least ten times. The chain joins TRBV6-6 to TRBJ1-1; 12 nucleotides line up with TRBD1. This CDR3 has 15 residues. V lost 0 bases, J lost 5 bases, and 1 base stayed unmatched. Germline V CDR1 and CDR2: MNHNY, SVGAGI (reference sequence). Here the CDR3 reads CASSYSGQGATEAFF. The CDR3 DNA sequence: TGTGCCAGCAGTTACTCGGGACAGGGGGCTACTGAAGCTTTCTTT.

This clonotype was seen a handful of times. The gene calls are TRBV7-9 and TRBJ2-7, with 10 bases lining up with TRBD1. The germline V gene encodes CDR1 SEHNR and CDR2 FQNEAQ (reference sequence). The trim removed 5 bases at V and 5 bases at J, leaving 9 bases unmatched. The CDR3 sequence is 15 residues long. This chain's CDR3 is CASSPRQGAAHEQYF. The CDR3 DNA reads as TGTGCCAGCAGCCCCAGACAGGGGGCGGCCCACGAGCAGTACTTC.

This clonotype was recorded a few times. This sequence joins TRBV11-2 and TRBJ2-7, with TRBD1 as a possible D gene (6 bases). Germline CDR1 reads SGHAT; CDR2 reads FQNNGV. The V end lost 4 bases, the J end lost 3 bases, and 16 bases lay between the germline ends. The CDR3 spans 15 residues. For the CDR3, the DNA is TGTGCCAGCAGCTCCCGGGACAAGGGCTTCTACGAGCAGTACTTC. It yields the protein CASSSRDKGFYEQYF.

This clonotype was seen a few times. The chain recombines TRBV13 with TRBJ2-7, with 8 positions matching TRBD1. Germline assignment: CDR1 PRHDT and CDR2 FYEKMQ (reference sequence). The V gene end was trimmed by 7 bases and the J gene end by 4 bases; junction bases not matched to a gene: 18. There are 17 residues in the CDR3. The CDR3 bases are TGTGCCAGCACCCCCCCCGGAGGACAGGGACTTTGGTACGAGCAGTACTTC. Protein sequence: CASTPPGGQGLWYEQYF.

This clonotype appeared a few times. This rearrangement joins TRBV4-1 to TRBJ2-5; the D call may be TRBD1 or TRBD2 (6 bases each). This CDR3 region has 15 residues. The germline CDR1 and CDR2 sequences are MGHRA and YSYEKL. The V and J ends lost 4 bases and 2 bases respectively, with 14 bases between them. CDR3 bases: TGCGCCAGCAGCCGATGGGGGGCCAGACAAGAGACCCAGTACTTC. This translates into CASSRWGARQETQYF.

The chain uses TRBV5-1 and TRBJ1-1, with 9 bases lining up with TRBD1. This CDR3 contains 14 residues. V trimming: 0 bases; J trimming: 5 bases; junction bases outside the gene matches: 2. CDR1 SGHRS and CDR2 YFSETQ come from the germline V gene. The CDR3 DNA is TGCGCCAGCAGCTTGGATGGGACAGGGACTGAAGCTTTCTTT. Amino acid sequence: CASSLDGTGTEAFF.

This clonotype was counted only a few times. V gene TRBV18 combines with J gene TRBJ2-5; 7 positions match TRBD1. The CDR3 extends over 13 amino acids. V gave up 4 bases and J gave up 4 bases; unmatched junction bases: 3. Germline V gene sequence: CDR1 KGHSH, CDR2 LQKENI. CDR3 in DNA: TGTGCCAGCTCACGGGACAGACTAGAGACCCAGTACTTC. Amino acids: CASSRDRLETQYF.

This clonotype has a count of ten or more. This chain connects TRBV28 to TRBJ2-7, with TRBD2 matching 11 bases. CDR1 MDHEN and CDR2 SYDVKM come from the germline V gene. The trim removed 4 bases at V and 5 bases at J, leaving 10 bases unmatched. The CDR3 length is 16 residues. Written as DNA, the CDR3 is TGTGCCAGCAGTTCCCGGGGTAGCGGGAGGGTCGACGAGCAGTACTTC. Protein: CASSSRGSGRVDEQYF. Drawing the rest from reference TRBV28 and TRBJ2-7, the complete variable domain is DVKVTQSSRYLVKRTGEKVFLECVQDMDHENMFWYRQDPGLGLRLIYFSYDVKMKEKGDIPEGYSVSREKKERFSLILESASTNQTSMYLCASSSRGSGRVDEQYFGPGTRLTVT.

This clonotype was seen ten or more times. The genes are TRBV18 and TRBJ2-5; D uncertain. The CDR3 is 13 residues long. V lost 7 bases, J lost 2 bases, and 11 bases lay in between. The germline V gene has CDR1 KGHSH and CDR2 LQKENI. The CDR3 DNA reads TGTGCCAGCTTCGGACCCTCACAAGAGACCCAGTACTTC. Translated, it gives CASFGPSQETQYF. The full variable domain, completed using reference TRBV18 and TRBJ2-5, is NAGVMQNPRHLVRRRGQEARLRCSPMKGHSHVYWYRQLPEEGLKFMVYLQKENIIDESGMPKERFSAEFPKEGPSILRIQQVVRGDSAAYFCASFGPSQETQYFGPGTRLLVL.